This T cell receptor beta chain was identified in a study of T cell responses to AZD1222 COVID-19 vaccine. This clone appeared a few times. Per germline, CDR1 DFQATT and CDR2 SNEGSKA (reference sequence). The CDR3 has 14 amino acids. Trimming removed 3 bases from V and 4 bases from J; junction bases left unmatched: 8. Data came from immunoSEQ multiplex PCR; TCRdb stores just in-frame clones and leaves some out. The table records some 78,000 clones, roughly 85% of them present only once. The V call is TRBV20-1, the J call TRBJ2-7; 8 bases align to TRBD2. The sequence was obtained from an adult who received the AZD1222 COVID-19 vaccine. Sequencing used peripheral blood, obtained 28 days after the second AZD1222 dose. The CDR3 sequence: CSASLAGGPYEQYF. The CDR3 bases are TGCAGTGCTAGTTTGGCGGGAGGACCGTACGAGCAGTACTTC.